This record covers a single TCR beta chain. This specimen belongs to a study of blood T cell repertoires in COVID-19. Study in general: COVID-19 samples, acute and convalescent, were from the United States, Italy and Spain.

The assay was immunoSEQ multiplex PCR, and TCRdb's table has in-frame clones only and misses some. The sample lists approximately 440,000 clones; roughly 88% were seen once. Participants were aged 18 to 89 years, lived in some 23 US areas, and enrolled virtually. Participants reported their clinical history, and cohort assignment relied on those reports. CDR3 size: 14 residues. V trimming: 8 bases; J trimming: 4 bases; junction bases outside the gene matches: 7. CDR1 MNHEY and CDR2 SMNVEV come from the germline V gene (reference sequence). The TCR sequence derives from a man younger than 35 who had recovered from COVID-19. Sequencing used PBMCs or T cells enriched from blood (not recorded which). V usage is TRBV27 and J usage is TRBJ1-4; 7 positions agree with TRBD1. The DNA of the CDR3 is TGTGCCAGCGGGGACAGAGGTGTTAATGAAAAACTGTTTTTT. This encodes CASGDRGVNEKLFF.